This T cell receptor beta chain appears in the sequencing data of a study of vaccination and CD4 T cells after COVID-19. Whole-study context: Participants were vaccinated with two doses, given as either BNT162b2 or mRNA-1273 vaccine. Ranging from 14 to 241, the interval between dose two and post-vaccine sampling had a median of roughly 2.5 months.

The treatment: roughly ten-day PBMC culture with coronavirus spike peptide pools or control peptides (ViraFEST assay). An Oncomine TCR Beta short-read assay was used to sequence the DNA from cultured CD4+ T cells. It was cultured CD4+ T cells from which genomic DNA was extracted. From the PCR reads, TCRdb called clonotypes with MiXCR, one entry per CDR3 protein. Here the sample spans 9,500 to 15,000 distinct CDR3 sequences, under 65% being singletons. The sample holds one count of this clonotype. Its antigen is as yet unknown. J lost 8 bases, V lost 1 base, and 10 bases had no gene match. This CDR3 has 16 amino acids. CDR1 is LNHDA and CDR2 is SQIVND in the germline V gene (reference sequence).

Sequences were derived from cultured CD4+ T cells from blood, sampled after SARS-CoV-2 vaccination. The clonotype originates from a human donor with COVID-19. The chain couples TRBV19 to TRBJ1-4; 7 bases match TRBD1. The CDR3 DNA reads TGTGCCAGTAGTATAGGAAGACAGGGCATAGGCGAAAAACTGTTTTTT. Translation: CASSIGRQGIGEKLFF.